A selection of T cell receptor beta chains follows, all from one sample in a study of post-analysis software for immune sequencing data. TCRdb reanalysed the PCR reads using MiXCR and keeps one entry per CDR3 protein. The sample has 350,000 to 450,000 distinct CDR3 sequences, about 39% seen once; the top ten hold 6% to 9%. What was sequenced was blood. The receptors originated from a girl aged 2-15 years with multiple sclerosis. The CDR3 runs from the conserved cysteine through the conserved F or W. The order of the fields is CDR3 protein, CDR3 DNA, D gene, V gene, clone size, J gene. D genes are given only for firm matches. Expanded clones are given a class, and other clones once, few, many or no size at all.

CSAKNRQGFSNQPQHF | TGCAGTGCTAAAAATCGCCAGGGTTTTAGCAATCAGCCCCAGCATTTT | - | TRBV20-1 | - | TRBJ1-5
CASSYLIGDGNIQYF | TGTGCCAGCAGCTACCTCATTGGAGACGGAAACATTCAGTACTTC | - | TRBV5-6 | few | TRBJ2-4
CSVRRTWLRDLPSGYEQYF | TGCAGCGTAAGGAGAACCTGGCTTCGGGACCTCCCGAGCGGCTACGAGCAGTACTTC | - | TRBV29-1 | few | TRBJ2-7
CASSPGTSGMGAKNIQYF | TGTGCCAGCAGCCCCGGGACTAGCGGGATGGGGGCCAAAAACATTCAGTACTTC | TRBD2 | TRBV7-2 | - | TRBJ2-4
CSAGEMGDTYYEQYF | TGCAGTGCCGGAGAGATGGGGGACACTTACTACGAGCAGTACTTC | - | TRBV20-1 | - | TRBJ2-7
CSVELGAGQPQHF | TGCAGCGTTGAGCTTGGGGCTGGACAGCCCCAGCATTTT | - | TRBV29-1 | few | TRBJ1-5
CSVGRAGSYNEQYF | TGCAGCGTTGGAAGAGCGGGCTCGTACAATGAGCAGTACTTC | - | TRBV29-1 | - | TRBJ2-7
CASSYSVTSGRRVFDEQFF | TGTGCCAGCAGTTACTCTGTGACTAGCGGGAGACGGGTGTTCGATGAGCAGTTCTTC | TRBD2 | TRBV6-2/TRBV6-3 | - | TRBJ2-1
CSARDRVSDTQYF | TGCAGTGCTAGGGACAGGGTCTCAGATACGCAGTATTTT | TRBD1 | TRBV20-1 | - | TRBJ2-3
CASSKGTSGSSREQYF | TGTGCCAGCAGTAAGGGAACTAGCGGGAGTTCGAGGGAGCAGTACTTC | TRBD2 | TRBV6-5 | - | TRBJ2-5
CAGTWDSENTEAFF | TGCGCCGGCACCTGGGACAGTGAGAACACTGAAGCTTTCTTT | TRBD1 | TRBV4-3 | once | TRBJ1-1
CSARLGGTYNQPQHF | TGCAGTGCTAGATTGGGAGGAACGTATAATCAGCCCCAGCATTTT | - | TRBV20-1 | - | TRBJ1-5
CSASRDTAKNIQYF | TGCAGTGCTAGCCGGGACACAGCCAAAAACATTCAGTACTTC | - | TRBV20-1 | few | TRBJ2-4
CASSPIVTGQGGSPLHF | TGTGCCAGCTCACCAATAGTAACTGGACAGGGAGGATCACCCCTCCACTTT | TRBD1 | TRBV18 | - | TRBJ1-6
CASSLAGQGNHEQYF | TGCGCCAGCAGCCTGGCGGGACAGGGGAACCACGAGCAGTACTTC | TRBD1 | TRBV5-1 | - | TRBJ2-7
CSASPSGRDGRGSYEQYF | TGCAGTGCTAGTCCTAGCGGGAGGGACGGCCGGGGGTCCTACGAGCAGTACTTC | TRBD2 | TRBV20-1 | few | TRBJ2-7
CASTPFPGRSHEQYF | TGTGCCAGCACCCCCTTCCCGGGGCGATCTCACGAGCAGTACTTC | - | TRBV12-3/TRBV12-4 | - | TRBJ2-7
CASSQYRTSGGTPSSTDTQYF | TGTGCCAGCTCACAGTACCGGACTAGCGGGGGAACCCCTTCTAGCACAGATACGCAGTATTTT | TRBD2 | TRBV18 | - | TRBJ2-3
CASSVEGLPSTGELFF | TGTGCCAGCAGCGTAGAAGGACTACCTTCTACCGGGGAGCTGTTTTTT | - | TRBV9 | - | TRBJ2-2
CASSRGGEQFF | TGCGCCAGCAGCCGCGGTGGTGAGCAGTTCTTC | - | TRBV4-1 | few | TRBJ2-1
CASRAGQGSDGYTF | TGCGCCAGCAGGGCCGGACAGGGGAGCGATGGCTACACCTTC | TRBD1 | TRBV10-1 | - | TRBJ1-2
CASSATGLAAHNEQFF | TGTGCCAGCAGCGCGACGGGACTAGCGGCCCACAATGAGCAGTTCTTC | TRBD2 | TRBV7-9 | once | TRBJ2-1
CSTAGGTEGEKLFF | TGCAGCACCGCTGGGGGGACTGAGGGTGAAAAACTGTTTTTT | - | TRBV29-1 | few | TRBJ1-4
CASSSLAANVLTF | TGTGCCAGCAGTTCCCTGGCGGCGAACGTCCTGACTTTC | - | TRBV28 | few | TRBJ2-6
CASSQGDSSYNEQFF | TGCGCCAGCAGCCAAGGGGATAGCTCCTACAATGAGCAGTTCTTC | - | TRBV4-3 | - | TRBJ2-1
CASSVGTSGPQYF | TGTGCCAGCAGCGTTGGGACTAGCGGCCCGCAGTACTTC | TRBD2 | TRBV9 | - | TRBJ2-7
CASSFEERETEAFF | TGTGCCAGCAGTTTTGAAGAAAGGGAGACTGAAGCTTTCTTT | - | TRBV12-3/TRBV12-4 | - | TRBJ1-1
CASRDSVRGNEQFF | TGCGCCAGCAGAGATTCGGTGAGGGGCAATGAGCAGTTCTTC | - | TRBV5-1 | few | TRBJ2-1
CSVDAGRPYEQYF | TGCAGCGTCGATGCCGGCAGACCCTACGAGCAGTACTTC | - | TRBV29-1 | few | TRBJ2-7
CASSYGAGGQPQHF | TGTGCCAGCAGTTATGGGGCAGGGGGTCAGCCCCAGCATTTT | TRBD1 | TRBV6-2/TRBV6-3 | - | TRBJ1-5
CSARDRGASRLSEQFF | TGCAGTGCTAGAGATAGGGGAGCGTCTCGGCTTAGTGAGCAGTTCTTC | - | TRBV20-1 | - | TRBJ2-1
CASFGGERDEQFF | TGTGCCAGCTTCGGGGGGGAACGGGATGAGCAGTTCTTC | TRBD2 | TRBV12-3/TRBV12-4 | - | TRBJ2-1
CASSLYRGDEQFF | TGTGCCAGCAGCTTATATCGAGGGGATGAGCAGTTCTTC | - | TRBV7-3 | few | TRBJ2-1
CASSFGDSSYNEQFF | TGTGCCAGCAGCTTTGGGGACAGCTCCTACAATGAGCAGTTCTTC | TRBD1 | TRBV7-8 | - | TRBJ2-1
CSEVPPFRDGANYDYTF | TGCAGTGAGGTCCCCCCTTTCCGAGATGGTGCTAACTATGACTACACCTTC | - | TRBV20-1 | - | TRBJ1-2
CASSLTTGTYNEQFF | TGTGCCAGCAGCTTAACTACCGGGACCTACAATGAGCAGTTCTTC | - | TRBV7-2 | - | TRBJ2-1
CASSNPGQGAGYGYTF | TGCGCCAGCAGCAACCCGGGACAGGGGGCAGGCTATGGCTACACCTTC | TRBD1 | TRBV4-1 | few | TRBJ1-2
CASSLSLAGVLEQYF | TGTGCCAGCAGTTTAAGCCTAGCGGGAGTCCTCGAGCAGTACTTC | TRBD2 | TRBV27 | - | TRBJ2-7
CASSRSSGRYNEQFF | TGCGCCAGCAGCCGATCTAGCGGGAGGTACAATGAGCAGTTCTTC | TRBD2 | TRBV4-3 | - | TRBJ2-1
CASKLTLHSNQPQHF | TGTGCCAGCAAATTGACCTTACATAGCAATCAGCCCCAGCATTTT | - | TRBV28 | - | TRBJ1-5
CASRRGANNEQFF | TGTGCCAGCAGGCGGGGGGCAAACAATGAGCAGTTCTTC | TRBD2 | TRBV2 | few | TRBJ2-1
CATSRDPSGIYNEQFF | TGTGCCACCAGCAGAGATCCTAGCGGGATATACAATGAGCAGTTCTTC | TRBD2 | TRBV15 | - | TRBJ2-1